The 8 T cell receptor beta chains given below trace back to one sample, sequenced in a study of T cell changes during pregnancy in multiple sclerosis. Sequencing used immunoSEQ multiplex PCR; TCRdb keeps in-frame clones, though not all of them. The data show 50,000 to 65,000 clones, around 90% seen once. Material: peripheral blood, obtained in the second trimester of pregnancy. The receptors were gathered from a female donor with multiple sclerosis, enrolled in a pregnancy study.

This chain connects TRBV5-4 to TRBJ1-2; D is possibly TRBD1 (5 bases). The germline V gene has CDR1 SGHNT and CDR2 YYREEE (reference sequence). Trimming took 4 bases from V and 7 from J, leaving 20 bases between them. The CDR3 totals 15 residues. The CDR3 spells CASSPEDGGSGGYTF. The CDR3 DNA follows: TGTGCCAGCAGCCCCGAGGACGGGGGAAGTGGTGGCTACACCTTC.

J is TRBJ2-3 and V is TRBV4-1; maybe TRBD2 (5 bases). V was shortened by 3 bases and J by 0 bases, with 10 bases between the two germline ends. The CDR3 extends over 15 amino acids. Germline-derived CDR1 and CDR2 are MGHRA and YSYEKL. CDR3 sequence reads: CASSQTRTSTDTQYF. The CDR3 region has the DNA TGCGCCAGCAGCCAGACCCGGACTAGCACAGATACGCAGTATTTT.

The V call is TRBV14, the J call TRBJ1-2; TRBD1 matches at 9 bases. After removal of 0 bases from V and 8 bases from J, the junction contained 4 bases not matched to a gene. Germline assignment: CDR1 SGHDN and CDR2 FVKESK. This CDR3 is built from 14 residues. CDR3 in amino acids: CASSQDNRGPGYTF. The CDR3 DNA reads as TGTGCCAGCAGCCAAGACAACAGGGGGCCCGGCTACACCTTC.

The rearrangement links TRBV7-2 to TRBJ2-3; TRBD2 is a possible D gene (6 bases). The CDR3 is 11 residues long. Looked up from germline, CDR1 is SGHTA and CDR2 is FQGNSA. V lost 4 bases to trimming and J lost 9 bases, with 8 bases between them. The CDR3 loop reads CASSSRGTQYF. CDR3 nucleotides: TGTGCCAGCAGCTCCCGGGGGACGCAGTATTTT.

J is TRBJ1-4 and V is TRBV5-1, with a possible D match to TRBD1 (6 bases). Germline CDR1 is SGHRS and CDR2 is YFSETQ. Trimming removed 0 bases from V and 4 bases from J, with 22 bases in between. This CDR3 region has 19 residues. This CDR3 is CASSLVGRGGRFGNEKLFF. In DNA, the CDR3 is TGCGCCAGCAGCTTGGTAGGCAGGGGCGGAAGATTTGGTAATGAAAAACTGTTTTTT.

This chain links TRBV25-1 with TRBJ2-7, with 8 bases identical to TRBD2. CDR3 size: 14 residues. J lost 4 bases, V lost 2 bases, and 4 bases had no gene match. Germline assignment: CDR1 MGHDK and CDR2 SYGVNS. The CDR3 region is CASSERSGGYEQYF. The CDR3 coding sequence is TGTGCCAGCAGTGAACGCAGCGGGGGTTACGAGCAGTACTTC.

The genes are TRBV9 and TRBJ1-6; 9 bases map to TRBD1. V shed 10 bases, J shed 10 bases, and the junction held 15 bases outside the gene matches. The germline CDR1 and CDR2 sequences are SGDLS and YYNGEE. This CDR3 spans 15 amino acids. CDR3 residues: CAALAADRGYSPLHF. The CDR3 DNA sequence: TGTGCCGCCCTAGCCGCGGACAGGGGATACTCACCCCTCCACTTT.

Here the CDR3 reads CASSLDRGPLLISGNTIYF. DNA for the CDR3: TGTGCCAGCAGCCTGGACAGGGGGCCCCTTCTAATCTCTGGAAACACCATATATTTT. The V call is TRBV7-9, the J call TRBJ1-3; the match to TRBD1 covers 11 bases. V trimming: 5 bases; J trimming: 0 bases; junction bases outside the gene matches: 12. From germline, CDR1 is SEHNR and CDR2 FQNEAQ (reference sequence). This CDR3 contains 19 residues.